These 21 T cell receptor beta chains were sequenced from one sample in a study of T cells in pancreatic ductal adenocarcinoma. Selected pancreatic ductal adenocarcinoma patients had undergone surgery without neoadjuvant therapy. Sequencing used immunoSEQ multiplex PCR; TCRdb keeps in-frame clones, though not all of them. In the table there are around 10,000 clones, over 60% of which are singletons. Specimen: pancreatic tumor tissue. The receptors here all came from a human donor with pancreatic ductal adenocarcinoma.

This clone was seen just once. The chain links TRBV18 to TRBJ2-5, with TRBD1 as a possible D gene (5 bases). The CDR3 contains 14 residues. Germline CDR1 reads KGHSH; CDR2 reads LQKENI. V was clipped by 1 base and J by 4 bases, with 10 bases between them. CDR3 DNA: TGTGCCAGCTCACCACAACAGGTTGGAGAGACCCAGTACTTC. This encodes CASSPQQVGETQYF.

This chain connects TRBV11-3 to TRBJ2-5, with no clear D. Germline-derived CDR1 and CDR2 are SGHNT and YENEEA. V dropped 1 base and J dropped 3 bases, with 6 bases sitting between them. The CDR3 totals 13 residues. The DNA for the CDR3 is TGTGCCAGCAGCTTAGGTACAGAAGAGACCCAGTACTTC. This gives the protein CASSLGTEETQYF.

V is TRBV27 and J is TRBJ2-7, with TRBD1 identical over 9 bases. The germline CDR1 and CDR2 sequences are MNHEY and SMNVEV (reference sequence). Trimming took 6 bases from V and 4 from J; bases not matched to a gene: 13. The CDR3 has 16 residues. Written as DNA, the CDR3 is TGTGCCAGCAGCCCCTCCCCGGGGACAGGGACGTACGAGCAGTACTTC. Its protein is CASSPSPGTGTYEQYF.

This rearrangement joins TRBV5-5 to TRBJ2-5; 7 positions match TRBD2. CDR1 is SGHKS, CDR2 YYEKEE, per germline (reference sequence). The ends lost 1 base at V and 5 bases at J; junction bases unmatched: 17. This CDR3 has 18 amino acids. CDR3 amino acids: CASSLTYGWREGLETQYF. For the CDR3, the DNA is TGTGCCAGCAGCTTGACCTATGGATGGAGGGAGGGGCTGGAGACCCAGTACTTC.

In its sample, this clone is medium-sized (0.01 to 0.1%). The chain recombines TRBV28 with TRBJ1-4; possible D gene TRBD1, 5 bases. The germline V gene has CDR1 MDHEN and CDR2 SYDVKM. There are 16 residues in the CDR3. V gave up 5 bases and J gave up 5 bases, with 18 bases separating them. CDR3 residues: CASSPTPGRDNEKLFF. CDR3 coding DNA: TGTGCCAGCAGTCCTACCCCGGGTAGGGACAATGAAAAACTGTTTTTT.

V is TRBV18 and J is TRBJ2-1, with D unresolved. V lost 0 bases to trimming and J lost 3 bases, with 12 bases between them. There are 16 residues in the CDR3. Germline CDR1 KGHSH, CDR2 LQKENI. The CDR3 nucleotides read TGTGCCAGCTCACCACCGGGGTCCAACCGCTACAATGAGCAGTTCTTC. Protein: CASSPPGSNRYNEQFF.

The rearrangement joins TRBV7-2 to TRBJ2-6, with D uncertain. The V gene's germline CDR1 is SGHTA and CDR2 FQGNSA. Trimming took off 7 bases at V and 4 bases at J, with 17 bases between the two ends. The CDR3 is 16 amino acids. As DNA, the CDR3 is TGTGCCAGCAAGCACGGGCCGGAATCAGGGGCCAACGTCCTGACTTTC. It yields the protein CASKHGPESGANVLTF. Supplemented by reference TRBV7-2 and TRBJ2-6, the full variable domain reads GAGVSQSPSNKVTEKGKDVELRCDPISGHTALYWYRQSLGQGLEFLIYFQGNSAPDKSGLPSDRFSAERTGGSVSTLTIQRTQQEDSAVYLCASKHGPESGANVLTFGAGSRLTVL.

CDR3 coding DNA: TGTGCCACCAGCAGCCGCGACAGGGAGGGCTCCTACGAGCAGTACTTC. Translating it yields CATSSRDREGSYEQYF. The chain couples TRBV15 to TRBJ2-7; D possibly matches TRBD1 or TRBD2 (7 bases each). This CDR3 has 16 amino acids. The germline V gene encodes CDR1 LNHNV and CDR2 YYDKDF (reference sequence). Trimming took 3 bases from V and 0 from J, leaving 15 bases between them.

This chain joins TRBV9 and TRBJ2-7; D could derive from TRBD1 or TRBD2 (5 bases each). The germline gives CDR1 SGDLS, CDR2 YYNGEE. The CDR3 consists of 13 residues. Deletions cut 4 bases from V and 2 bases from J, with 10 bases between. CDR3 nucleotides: TGTGCCAGCAGCCCCATGGGGGCCTACGAGCAGTACTTC. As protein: CASSPMGAYEQYF.

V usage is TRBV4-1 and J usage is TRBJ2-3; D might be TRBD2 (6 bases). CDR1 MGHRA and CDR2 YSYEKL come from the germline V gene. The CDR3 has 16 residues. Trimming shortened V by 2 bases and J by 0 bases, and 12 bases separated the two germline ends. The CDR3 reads CASSQMGTLSTDTQYF. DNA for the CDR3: TGCGCCAGCAGCCAAATGGGGACTCTGAGCACAGATACGCAGTATTTT.

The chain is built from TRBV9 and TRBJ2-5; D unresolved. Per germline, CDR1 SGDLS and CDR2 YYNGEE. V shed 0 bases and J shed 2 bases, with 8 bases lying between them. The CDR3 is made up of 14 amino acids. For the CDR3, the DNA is TGTGCCAGCAGCGTAGCGGCAGTACAAGAGACCCAGTACTTC. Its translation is CASSVAAVQETQYF.

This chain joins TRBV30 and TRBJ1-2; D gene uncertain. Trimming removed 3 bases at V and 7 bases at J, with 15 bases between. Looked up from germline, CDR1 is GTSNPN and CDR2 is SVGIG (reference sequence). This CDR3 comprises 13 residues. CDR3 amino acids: CAWSANVASGYTF. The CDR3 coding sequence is TGTGCCTGGAGCGCGAATGTGGCGTCTGGCTACACCTTC.

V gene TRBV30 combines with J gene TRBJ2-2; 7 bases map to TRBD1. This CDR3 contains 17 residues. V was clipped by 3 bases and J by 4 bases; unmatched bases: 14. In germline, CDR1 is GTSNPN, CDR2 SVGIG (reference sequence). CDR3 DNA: TGTGCCTGGAGGTTCGGCCCGGGACAGAGTATCACCGGGGAGCTGTTTTTT. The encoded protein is CAWRFGPGQSITGELFF.

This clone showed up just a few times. The CDR3 loop is CASSGTGVGQPQHF. The CDR3 DNA reads as TGTGCCAGCAGCGGGACAGGAGTTGGTCAGCCCCAGCATTTT. The J gene is TRBJ1-5, the V gene TRBV28; 8 positions agree with TRBD1. From germline, CDR1 is MDHEN and CDR2 SYDVKM. V was clipped by 6 bases and J by 6 bases; unmatched bases: 7. The CDR3 sequence is 14 residues long. Complete variable domain (other parts from reference TRBV28 and TRBJ1-5): DVKVTQSSRYLVKRTGEKVFLECVQDMDHENMFWYRQDPGLGLRLIYFSYDVKMKEKGDIPEGYSVSREKKERFSLILESASTNQTSMYLCASSGTGVGQPQHFGDGTRLSIL.

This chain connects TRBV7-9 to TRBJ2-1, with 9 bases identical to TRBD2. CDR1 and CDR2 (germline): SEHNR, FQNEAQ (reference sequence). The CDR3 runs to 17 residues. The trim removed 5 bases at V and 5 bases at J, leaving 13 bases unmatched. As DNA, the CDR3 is TGTGCCAGCAGCCCCGGCTTTTTCGCTAGCGGGGACAATGAGCAGTTCTTC. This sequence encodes CASSPGFFASGDNEQFF.

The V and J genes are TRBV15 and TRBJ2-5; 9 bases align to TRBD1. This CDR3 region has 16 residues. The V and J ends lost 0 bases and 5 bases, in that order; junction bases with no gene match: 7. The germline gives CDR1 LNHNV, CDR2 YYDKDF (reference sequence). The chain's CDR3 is CATSRDQQGAAETQYF. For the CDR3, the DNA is TGTGCCACCAGCAGAGATCAACAGGGGGCTGCGGAGACCCAGTACTTC.

CDR3: CASSFKTGTDTQYF. CDR3 bases: TGTGCCAGCAGCTTTAAAACAGGGACAGATACGCAGTATTTT. V and J are TRBV7-3 and TRBJ2-3; a possible D gene is TRBD1 (6 bases). Trimming shortened V by 3 bases and J by 3 bases, and 10 bases separated the two germline ends. CDR3 length equals 14 residues. Germline V CDR1 and CDR2: SGHTA, FQGTGA.

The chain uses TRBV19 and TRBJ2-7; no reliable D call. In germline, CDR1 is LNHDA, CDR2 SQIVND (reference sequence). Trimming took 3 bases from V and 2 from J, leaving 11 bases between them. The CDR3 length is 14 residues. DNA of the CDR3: TGTGCCAGTAGTATTCTCCACGGTCCCTACGAGCAGTACTTC. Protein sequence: CASSILHGPYEQYF.

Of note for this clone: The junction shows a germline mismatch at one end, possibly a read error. Here the CDR3 DNA reads TGTGCCAGCTCTCCACGGACTGTTTTACTAGGCTACACCTTC. It codes for CASSPRTVLLGYTF. The genes are TRBV18 and TRBJ1-2; no reliable D call. This CDR3 is built from 14 residues. Per germline, CDR1 KGHSH and CDR2 LQKENI.

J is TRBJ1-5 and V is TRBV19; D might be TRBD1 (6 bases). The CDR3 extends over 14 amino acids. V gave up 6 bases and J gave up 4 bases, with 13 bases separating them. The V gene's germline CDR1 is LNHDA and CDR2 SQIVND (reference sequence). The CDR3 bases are TGTGCCAGTAGGGAAAGGACAGCGAATCAGCCCCAGCATTTT. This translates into CASRERTANQPQHF.

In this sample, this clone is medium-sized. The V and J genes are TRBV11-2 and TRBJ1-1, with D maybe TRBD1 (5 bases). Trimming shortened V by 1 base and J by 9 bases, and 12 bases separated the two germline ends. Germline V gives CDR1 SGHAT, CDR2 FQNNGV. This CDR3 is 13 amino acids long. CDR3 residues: CASSLVQENKAFF. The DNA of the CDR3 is TGTGCCAGCAGCTTAGTACAGGAGAACAAAGCTTTCTTT.